The 6 T cell receptor beta chains below all came from one sample that was sequenced in a study of control samples from healthy donors and cancer patients. Clones were sequenced by immunoSEQ multiplex PCR, and TCRdb holds only the in-frame ones, with some missing. Of about 76,000 clones listed, around nine tenths are singletons. Sequencing used PBMCs. Receptors were obtained from a woman aged 50 to 60 with colorectal cancer.

V is TRBV14 and J is TRBJ1-1; 7 bases are a match to TRBD1. Trimming cost V 1 base and J 6 bases; bases outside gene matches: 2. This CDR3 comprises 13 residues. Germline CDR1 reads SGHDN; CDR2 reads FVKESK. This CDR3 is CASSQVGTAEAFF. In DNA, the CDR3 is TGTGCCAGCAGCCAAGTAGGGACAGCTGAAGCTTTCTTT.

The V and J genes are TRBV19 and TRBJ1-1; a possible D gene is TRBD1 (6 bases). Trimming left V 3 bases short and J 3 bases short, with 11 bases between. Germline V lookup: CDR1 LNHDA, CDR2 SQIVND (reference sequence). The CDR3 consists of 14 residues. The CDR3 DNA follows: TGTGCCAGTAGTATGGACAGCCGGGACACTGAAGCTTTCTTT. Protein sequence: CASSMDSRDTEAFF.

V and J are TRBV4-3 and TRBJ1-4; TRBD1 might be the D (5 bases). The V gene's germline CDR1 is LGHNA and CDR2 YSLEER. The CDR3 contains 15 residues. V was trimmed by 0 bases and J by 4 bases, leaving 9 bases between them. This CDR3 is CASSQDRGSNEKLFF. The DNA of the CDR3 is TGCGCCAGCAGCCAAGATCGGGGCAGTAATGAAAAACTGTTTTTT.

CDR3 in amino acids: CASSLAGFNEKLFF. CDR3 DNA: TGCGCCAGCAGCTTGGCGGGGTTTAATGAAAAACTGTTTTTT. This chain uses TRBV5-1 with TRBJ1-4, with no clear D. This CDR3 region has 14 residues. V was trimmed by 0 bases and J by 4 bases, leaving 7 bases between them. Germline CDR1 and CDR2: SGHRS and YFSETQ.

The genes are TRBV19 and TRBJ2-3, with unresolved D. Germline loops: CDR1 LNHDA, CDR2 SQIVND (reference sequence). V was shortened by 5 bases and J by 6 bases, with 18 bases between the two germline ends. CDR3 length equals 15 residues. The CDR3 here is CASSRKGTLGDTQYF. For the CDR3, the DNA is TGTGCCAGTAGTCGAAAGGGTACGCTGGGGGATACGCAGTATTTT.

V gene TRBV5-1 combines with J gene TRBJ1-5; no definite D call. Between the trimmed V and J ends, which lost 0 bases and 11 bases, there was a span of 18 bases. Germline values: CDR1 SGHRS, CDR2 YFSETQ. This CDR3 contains 15 residues. The CDR3 loop is CASSLEAGSYFSQHF. The CDR3 DNA reads as TGCGCCAGCAGCTTGGAGGCCGGGTCCTATTTTTCCCAGCATTTT.